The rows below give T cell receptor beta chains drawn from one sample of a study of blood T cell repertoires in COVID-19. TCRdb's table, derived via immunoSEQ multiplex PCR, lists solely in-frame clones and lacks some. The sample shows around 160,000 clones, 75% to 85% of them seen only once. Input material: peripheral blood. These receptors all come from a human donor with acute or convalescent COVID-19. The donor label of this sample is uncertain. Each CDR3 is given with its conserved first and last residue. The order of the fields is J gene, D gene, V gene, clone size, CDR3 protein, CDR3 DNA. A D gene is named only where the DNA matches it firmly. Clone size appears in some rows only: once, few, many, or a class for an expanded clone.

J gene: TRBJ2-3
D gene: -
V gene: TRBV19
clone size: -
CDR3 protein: CASSRRQGWRTDTQYF
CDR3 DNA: TGTGCCAGTAGCAGAAGGCAGGGTTGGCGCACAGATACGCAGTATTTT

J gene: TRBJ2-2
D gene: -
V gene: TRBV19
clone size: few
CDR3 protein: CASSIGAANTGELFF
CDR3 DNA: TGTGCCAGTAGTATAGGGGCAGCGAACACCGGGGAGCTGTTTTTT

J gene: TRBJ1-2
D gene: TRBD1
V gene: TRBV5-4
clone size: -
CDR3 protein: CASSLKTGENYGYTF
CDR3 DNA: TGTGCCAGCAGCTTGAAAACAGGGGAGAACTATGGCTACACCTTC

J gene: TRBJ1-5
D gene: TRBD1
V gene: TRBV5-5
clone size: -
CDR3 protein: CASSFGQGIGNQPQHF
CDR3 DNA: TGTGCCAGCAGCTTTGGACAGGGGATTGGCAATCAGCCCCAGCATTTT

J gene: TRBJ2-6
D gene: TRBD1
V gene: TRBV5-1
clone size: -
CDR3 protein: CASSPTAGTGGSGANVLTF
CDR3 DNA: TGCGCCAGCAGCCCGACGGCCGGGACAGGGGGCAGTGGGGCCAACGTCCTGACTTTC

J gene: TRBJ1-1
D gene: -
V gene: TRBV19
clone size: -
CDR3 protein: CASRGARVSGNTEAFF
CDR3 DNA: TGTGCCAGTAGAGGGGCAAGGGTTTCGGGGAACACTGAAGCTTTCTTT

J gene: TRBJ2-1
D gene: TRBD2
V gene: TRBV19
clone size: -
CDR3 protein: CASSIGRGVKSSYNEQFF
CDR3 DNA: TGTGCCAGTAGTATAGGGCGGGGGGTAAAGAGCTCCTACAATGAGCAGTTCTTC

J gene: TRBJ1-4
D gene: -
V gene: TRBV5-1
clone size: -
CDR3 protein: CASRRGRGDEKLFF
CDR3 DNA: TGCGCCAGCAGAAGAGGGCGAGGAGATGAAAAACTGTTTTTT

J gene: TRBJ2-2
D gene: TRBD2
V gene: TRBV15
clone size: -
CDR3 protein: CATSRGGGTGELFF
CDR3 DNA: TGTGCCACCAGCAGAGGGGGGGGCACCGGGGAGCTGTTTTTT

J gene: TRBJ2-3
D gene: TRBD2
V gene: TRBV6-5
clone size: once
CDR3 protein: CASSYSMGGADTQYF
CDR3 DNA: TGTGCCAGCAGTTACTCGATGGGGGGGGCAGATACGCAGTATTTT

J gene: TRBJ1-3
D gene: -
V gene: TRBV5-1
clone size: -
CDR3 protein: CASSLAGGTGNTIYF
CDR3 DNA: TGCGCCAGCAGCTTGGCCGGCGGGACCGGAAACACCATATATTTT

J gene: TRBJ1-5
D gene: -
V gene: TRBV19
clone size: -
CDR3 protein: CASSDNPNSNQPQHF
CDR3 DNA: TGTGCCAGTAGTGACAACCCGAATAGCAATCAGCCCCAGCATTTT

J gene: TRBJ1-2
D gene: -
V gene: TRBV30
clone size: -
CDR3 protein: CAWSVGAGPGYTF
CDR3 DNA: TGTGCCTGGAGTGTAGGAGCAGGGCCTGGCTACACCTTC

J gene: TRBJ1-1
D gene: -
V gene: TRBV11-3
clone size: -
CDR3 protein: CASSLGGAMNTEAFF
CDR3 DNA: TGTGCCAGCAGCTTAGGAGGTGCCATGAACACTGAAGCTTTCTTT

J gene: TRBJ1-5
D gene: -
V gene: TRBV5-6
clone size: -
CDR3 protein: CASSFGRYSNQPQHF
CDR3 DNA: TGTGCCAGCAGCTTCGGCAGGTATAGCAATCAGCCCCAGCATTTT

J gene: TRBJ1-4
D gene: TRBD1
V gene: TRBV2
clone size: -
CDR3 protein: CASSWDREEVREKLFF
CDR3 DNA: TGTGCCAGCAGTTGGGACAGGGAGGAGGTTCGGGAAAAACTGTTTTTT

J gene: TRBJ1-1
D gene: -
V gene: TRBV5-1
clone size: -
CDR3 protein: CASSLEETGPNTEAFF
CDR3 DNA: TGCGCCAGCAGCTTGGAGGAAACAGGGCCGAACACTGAAGCTTTCTTT

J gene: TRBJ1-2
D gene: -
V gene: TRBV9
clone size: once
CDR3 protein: CASSEEPEGRGYGYTF
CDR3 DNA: TGTGCCAGCAGCGAAGAGCCGGAAGGTAGGGGCTATGGCTACACCTTC